These 10 T cell receptor beta chains were sequenced from one sample in a study of blood T cell repertoires in COVID-19. The repertoire was sequenced with immunoSEQ multiplex PCR; TCRdb's copy has only in-frame clones and lacks some. Of 100,000 or so clones listed, around 88% are singletons. The sequenced sample consisted of peripheral blood. These receptors originate from a man aged 60 to 75 with acute or convalescent COVID-19.

CDR3 coding DNA: TGTGCCAGCAGCCGGGACACCCGCTCCTATAATTCACCCCTCCACTTT. Amino acid sequence: CASSRDTRSYNSPLHF. J is TRBJ1-6 and V is TRBV5-5; possibly TRBD1 for D (6 bases). V gave up 4 bases and J gave up 0 bases, with 11 bases separating them. Germline loops: CDR1 SGHKS, CDR2 YYEKEE (reference sequence). The CDR3 spans 16 residues.

This clone was observed a handful of times. The limits of the CDR3 on the DNA are not certain, so only TCRdb's listed CDR3 is given. V gene TRBV21-1 combines with J gene TRBJ2-7; the tabulated D call, TRBD1, remains unverified against the DNA. TRBV21-1 is assigned pseudogene status. Both ends counted, the CDR3 spans 15 residues. CDR3 amino acids: CASSKWAGGSYEQYF.

V is TRBV5-1 and J is TRBJ1-1, with a tentative D call TRBD1 (5 bases). Trimming removed 0 bases at V and 1 base at J, with 13 bases between. This CDR3 region has 16 residues. Per germline, CDR1 SGHRS and CDR2 YFSETQ. The CDR3 nucleotides are TGCGCCAGCAGCTTGGCGCCAGGGATGGGGAACACTGAAGCTTTCTTT. As protein: CASSLAPGMGNTEAFF.

The V gene is TRBV6-2 or TRBV6-3, the J gene TRBJ2-5; 12 bases are shared with TRBD1. Per germline, CDR1 MNHEY and CDR2 SVGEGT. The CDR3 has 17 residues. Germline trimming cut 6 bases from V and 7 bases from J; bases unmatched to any gene: 15. The CDR3 sequence: CASSHGTGGGKSGTQYF. DNA of the CDR3: TGTGCCAGCAGCCACGGGACAGGGGGCGGAAAGAGTGGGACCCAGTACTTC.

The chain joins TRBV7-2 to TRBJ2-2, with 9 bases that match TRBD1. The CDR3 spans 16 residues. Germline loops: CDR1 SGHTA, CDR2 FQGNSA. The V gene end was trimmed by 3 bases and the J gene end by 7 bases; junction bases not matched to a gene: 9. CDR3 sequence: CASSFTDRGLSGELFF. Here the CDR3 DNA reads TGTGCCAGCAGCTTCACCGACAGGGGGTTGAGCGGGGAGCTGTTTTTT. Together with reference TRBV7-2 and TRBJ2-2, the CDR3 gives the full variable domain: GAGVSQSPSNKVTEKGKDVELRCDPISGHTALYWYRQSLGQGLEFLIYFQGNSAPDKSGLPSDRFSAERTGGSVSTLTIQRTQQEDSAVYLCASSFTDRGLSGELFFGEGSRLTVL.

The CDR3 spells CASSRGTGGNYGYTF. In DNA form, the CDR3 reads TGCGCCAGCAGCCGAGGGACAGGGGGGAACTATGGCTACACCTTC. The chain combines TRBV4-3 with TRBJ1-2; 11 bases line up with TRBD1. The V and J ends lost 4 bases and 2 bases, in that order; junction bases with no gene match: 3. Germline V gene lookup returns CDR1 LGHNA and CDR2 YSLEER. The CDR3 has 15 amino acids.

The chain joins TRBV12-5 to TRBJ2-5; 11 nucleotides align to TRBD2. The CDR3 has 16 residues. Trimming cost V 4 bases and J 0 bases; bases outside gene matches: 4. Germline CDR1 LGHNT, CDR2 FRNRAP. This CDR3 is CASGSTSGGYQETQYF. The CDR3, as DNA: TGTGCTAGTGGTTCCACTAGCGGGGGATACCAAGAGACCCAGTACTTC.

This clone turned up a few times. The J gene is TRBJ2-2, the V gene TRBV29-1; a weak D match, TRBD1 (5 bases). V lost 6 bases, J lost 3 bases, and 14 bases lay in between. Germline V gene data show CDR1 as SQVTM and CDR2 as ANQGSEA. The CDR3 spans 14 residues. The CDR3 is CSVRQGRDTGELFF. Written as DNA, the CDR3 is TGCAGCGTGAGGCAGGGAAGGGACACCGGGGAGCTGTTTTTT.

V is TRBV19 and J is TRBJ1-1; D gene uncertain. Germline CDR1 reads LNHDA; CDR2 reads SQIVND (reference sequence). V was pared by 3 bases and J by 1 base, with 6 bases between. This CDR3 contains 13 residues. CDR3 coding DNA: TGTGCCAGTAGTATCCCTCCGAACACTGAAGCTTTCTTT. This encodes CASSIPPNTEAFF.

The chain couples TRBV5-1 to TRBJ1-5, with D perhaps TRBD1 (5 bases). The CDR3 consists of 15 residues. V was clipped by 5 bases and J by 0 bases, with 12 bases between them. Germline CDR1 and CDR2: SGHRS and YFSETQ. CDR3 nucleotides: TGCGCCAGCAGTCTTGACAGTCATAGCAATCAGCCCCAGCATTTT. This gives the protein CASSLDSHSNQPQHF.